These T cell receptor beta chains were read from a single sample in a study of T-cell memory formation after mild COVID-19. TCRdb reprocessed the 5' RACE reads via MiXCR and lists one record per CDR3 protein. The sample lists some 250,000 distinct CDR3 sequences; approximately 18% were seen once. The sample consisted of PBMCs or a T cell subset sorted from them (not recorded which). Source of these receptors: a man between 18 and 29 years old who had mild COVID-19 (a few samples of this study predate the infection). Cell type and time point are not known. Both conserved end residues are part of each CDR3. Each record gives: J gene, V gene, D gene, clone size, CDR3 protein, CDR3 DNA. A D gene is named only where the DNA matches it firmly. Clone size is shown for a subset of rows, as once, few, many or a class of expanded clone.

>TRBJ1-6|TRBV4-1|.|few
CASSQGGSPLHF
TGCGCCAGCAGCCAGGGGGGCTCACCCCTCCACTTT
>TRBJ1-5|TRBV7-8|.|.
CASSLPGDLSNQPQHF
TGTGCCAGCAGCTTACCGGGGGACCTTAGCAATCAGCCCCAGCATTTT
>TRBJ1-1|TRBV12-3/TRBV12-4|.|many
CASSFTQGSEAFF
TGTGCCAGCAGTTTCACGCAGGGTTCAGAAGCTTTCTTT
>TRBJ1-1|TRBV5-1|TRBD1|many
CASSSYRGPNTEAFF
TGCGCCAGCAGCTCGTACAGGGGGCCCAACACTGAAGCTTTCTTT
>TRBJ1-5|TRBV30|.|few
CAWKPPPVSSNQPQHF
TGTGCCTGGAAGCCTCCGCCGGTCAGTAGCAATCAGCCCCAGCATTTT
>TRBJ2-2|TRBV12-3/TRBV12-4|TRBD2|many
CASSALAGDTGELFF
TGTGCCAGCAGTGCACTAGCGGGGGACACCGGGGAGCTGTTTTTT
>TRBJ2-5|TRBV5-1|TRBD1|few
CASSARQGTETQYF
TGCGCCAGCAGCGCCCGACAGGGGACGGAGACCCAGTACTTC
>TRBJ2-7|TRBV18|TRBD1|.
CASSRGQGADEQYF
TGTGCCAGCTCCCGAGGACAGGGGGCAGACGAGCAGTACTTC
>TRBJ2-5|TRBV2|TRBD2|.
CASSKTSGGETQYF
TGTGCCAGCAGTAAAACTAGCGGGGGAGAGACCCAGTACTTC
>TRBJ1-5|TRBV6-5|.|few
CASSYSATQAQPQHF
TGTGCCAGCAGTTACTCAGCTACACAGGCCCAGCCCCAGCATTTT
>TRBJ1-5|TRBV7-8|TRBD1|.
CASSRGQGWSQPQHF
TGTGCCAGCAGCCGCGGACAGGGCTGGTCTCAGCCCCAGCATTTT
>TRBJ1-6|TRBV3-1|.|many
CASSQVTADSPLHF
TGTGCCAGCAGCCAGGTGACAGCCGATTCACCCCTCCACTTT
>TRBJ2-5|TRBV10-3|.|.
CAISDGQETQYF
TGTGCCATCAGTGACGGCCAAGAGACCCAGTACTTC
>TRBJ2-3|TRBV7-2|TRBD1|.
CASSPSPDRSDTQYF
TGTGCCAGCAGCCCCAGCCCGGACAGGTCAGATACGCAGTATTTT
>TRBJ1-1|TRBV18|.|.
CASSPNPVGGVRTEAFF
TGTGCCAGCTCACCCAACCCGGTCGGGGGAGTGAGGACTGAAGCTTTCTTT
>TRBJ2-1|TRBV4-2|TRBD2|.
CASSHASVDLAGVNEQFF
TGTGCCAGCAGCCACGCCTCCGTGGATTTGGCGGGGGTGAATGAGCAGTTCTTC
>TRBJ1-5|TRBV6-5|.|.
CASSYSEGSQPQHF
TGTGCCAGCAGTTACTCGGAGGGCAGCCAGCCCCAGCATTTT
>TRBJ1-1|TRBV7-9|.|.
CASSLAGAEYTEAFF
TGTGCCAGCAGCTTAGCGGGAGCAGAGTACACTGAAGCTTTCTTT
>TRBJ1-6|TRBV28|.|many
CASSLLSSYNSPLHF
TGTGCCAGCAGTCTTTTGAGCTCCTATAATTCACCCCTCCACTTT
>TRBJ2-7|TRBV6-6|TRBD1|many
CASFRPGQGYEQYF
TGTGCCAGCTTTCGCCCGGGACAGGGTTACGAGCAGTACTTC
>TRBJ1-1|TRBV7-9|.|.
CASSLTALGGTEAFF
TGTGCCAGCAGCTTAACAGCACTTGGGGGCACTGAAGCTTTCTTT
>TRBJ2-3|TRBV3-1|TRBD2|few
CASSQVPGLADTDTQYF
TGTGCCAGCAGCCAAGTGCCGGGACTAGCGGACACAGATACGCAGTATTTT
>TRBJ2-7|TRBV12-3/TRBV12-4|.|.
CASSADRNYEQYF
TGTGCCAGCAGTGCGGACAGAAACTACGAGCAGTACTTC
>TRBJ2-3|TRBV4-1|.|few
CASSQEAGGDTDTQYF
TGCGCCAGCAGCCAAGAAGCAGGGGGGGACACAGATACGCAGTATTTT
>TRBJ2-5|TRBV12-3/TRBV12-4|TRBD1|.
CASSNNRGLKTQYF
TGTGCCAGCAGCAATAACAGGGGGCTAAAGACCCAGTACTTC
>TRBJ2-5|TRBV7-9|.|few
CASSSDGLQETQYF
TGTGCCAGCAGCTCGGACGGACTACAAGAGACCCAGTACTTC
>TRBJ1-6|TRBV4-2|.|.
CASSQDPAENSPLHF
TGTGCCAGCAGCCAAGATCCGGCAGAGAATTCACCCCTCCACTTT